The clone carrying this T cell receptor beta chain was detected once. Its antigen is unidentified. This CDR3 comprises 15 residues. Unmatched junction bases numbered 2, after V lost 5 bases and J lost 6 bases. Germline V gene data show CDR1 as MNHNY and CDR2 as SVGAGI (reference sequence). Repertoires were generated with immunoSEQ multiplex PCR, while TCRdb's copy carries only in-frame clones and drops some. The table has around 2,000,000 clones, about 95% seen once; the top ten hold 1% to 1.5%. This sample stems from a study of shared clonotypes between healthy human individuals. Findings and caveats of the study: The small donor group covered limited genetic and exposure diversity. It was the non-shared clonotypes that had lower generation probabilities than clonotypes shared by all four donors. On the whole, naive subsets had larger estimated richness than memory subsets had.

Only CD45RO-negative cells positively selected for CCR7 counted as naive CD8 cells, so terminally differentiated effector memory CD45RA+ cells were excluded. There were no recent acute infections or vaccinations among the donors, who were healthy HIV-negative adults. The TCR originated in a man aged 18 to 30 in good health. Sample: naive CD8+ T cells sorted from blood. The chain has TRBV6-6 and TRBJ2-2; 14 bases fit TRBD2. The CDR3 loop reads CASSETSGRAGELFF. For the CDR3, the DNA is TGTGCCAGCAGTGAGACTAGCGGGAGGGCCGGGGAGCTGTTTTTT.